These T cell receptor beta chains were read from a single sample in a study of T cell changes during pregnancy in multiple sclerosis. Profiled with immunoSEQ multiplex PCR; TCRdb holds only in-frame clones, not every one. This table has approximately 47,000 clones, 70% to 90% appearing once. This specimen consisted of peripheral blood, obtained in the first trimester of pregnancy. These receptor sequences come from a female donor with multiple sclerosis, enrolled in a pregnancy study. Both conserved end residues are part of each CDR3. A D gene is named only where the DNA matches it firmly. Not every row has a clone size; where given, it reads once, few, many or a size class.

clone size,V gene,D gene,J gene,CDR3 DNA,CDR3 protein
.,TRBV6-6,.,TRBJ1-3,TGTGCCAGCAGGACAACCGGAAACACCATATATTTT,CASRTTGNTIYF
.,TRBV6-5,.,TRBJ1-1,TGTGCCAGCAGCCCCCCGGGCAGGGTGAACACTGAAGCTTTCTTT,CASSPPGRVNTEAFF
few,TRBV5-1,TRBD1,TRBJ2-1,TGCGCCAGCAGCTTTGGACAGGGAGGCTACAATGAGCAGTTCTTC,CASSFGQGGYNEQFF
.,TRBV11-1,.,TRBJ2-3,TGTGCCAGCAGCTTAGGTAGCGGCAACACAGATACGCAGTATTTT,CASSLGSGNTDTQYF
.,TRBV7-9,.,TRBJ1-1,TGTGCCAGCACCGTAGGCAGGGGGAACACTGAAGCTTTCTTT,CASTVGRGNTEAFF
.,TRBV9,.,TRBJ2-1,TGTGCCAGCAGCGTAGGCGGAGGGACCGAGCAGTTCTTC,CASSVGGGTEQFF
.,TRBV6-6,.,TRBJ1-2,TGTGCCAGCAGTTACGTGGCAGACTATGGCTACACCTTC,CASSYVADYGYTF
.,TRBV7-3,.,TRBJ2-3,TGTGCCAGCAGCTTGAAAGGGGGCACAGATACGCAGTATTTT,CASSLKGGTDTQYF
.,TRBV18,TRBD1,TRBJ2-7,TGTGCCAGCTCACCTGACAGGGTTGGAGAGCAGTACTTC,CASSPDRVGEQYF
.,TRBV7-2,.,TRBJ1-1,TGTGCCAGCAGCTTAAATCCCTCACGGTTGAACACTGAAGCTTTCTTT,CASSLNPSRLNTEAFF
.,TRBV19,.,TRBJ2-3,TGTGCCAGTAGTATAGGCAGCGGTGGCACAGATACGCAGTATTTT,CASSIGSGGTDTQYF
.,TRBV7-2,TRBD2,TRBJ2-5,TGTGCCAGCAGCCCGGGGGGGCAGACCCAGTACTTC,CASSPGGQTQYF
.,TRBV13,TRBD1,TRBJ1-1,TGTGCCAGCAGCTTATACAGGGGAGAACTTTACACTGAAGCTTTCTTT,CASSLYRGELYTEAFF
.,TRBV4-1,TRBD2,TRBJ2-5,TGCGCCAGCAGCCAGGTCGGGGGGGTGGAGACCCAGTACTTC,CASSQVGGVETQYF
.,TRBV6-1,TRBD2,TRBJ2-5,TGTGCCAGCAGTGTTCTAGCGGGGGGCCAAGAGACCCAGTACTTC,CASSVLAGGQETQYF
.,TRBV4-1,.,TRBJ2-4,TGCGCCAGCACCGATACAGGGTTAGGAAACATTCAGTACTTC,CASTDTGLGNIQYF
.,TRBV28,TRBD2,TRBJ2-1,TGTGCCAGCAGTTCCGCGGGGGGGCCCGAGCAGTTCTTC,CASSSAGGPEQFF
.,TRBV9,.,TRBJ1-2,TGTGCCAGCAGCGTAGCACCAGGGAAGGGTTCCTATGGCTACACCTTC,CASSVAPGKGSYGYTF
.,TRBV7-9,.,TRBJ2-2,TGTGCCAGCAGTCGGACAGACACCGGGGAGCTGTTTTTT,CASSRTDTGELFF
once,TRBV11-2,.,TRBJ1-2,TGTGCCAGCAGCCCAGCACCGGGGAACTATGGCTACACCTTC,CASSPAPGNYGYTF
.,TRBV18,.,TRBJ1-2,TGTGCCAGCTCACCACGAGAAGGGGACTACACCTTC,CASSPREGDYTF
once,TRBV9,TRBD1,TRBJ2-7,TGTGCCAGCAGCGGACAGGGGGCGCGTAGCTCCTACGAGCAGTACTTC,CASSGQGARSSYEQYF